A single sample gave rise to the 27 T cell receptor beta chains below, sequenced in a study of human versus mouse CDR3 diversity and MHC coevolution. This table comes from immunoSEQ multiplex PCR, and its TCRdb copy is limited to in-frame clones, with some not included. The data show tens of thousands of clones, with 93% seen just once and 1.3% to 1.5% held by the top ten. The sample was naive CD4+ T cells from blood. Subset here: CD45RO-negative CD62L-positive naive CD4 T cells. All receptors derive from a person aged 30 to 69 in good health.

As concerns this clone: Sequence at one end of the junction differs from germline and may be a read error. The chain combines TRBV7-7 with TRBJ2-1; TRBD2 agrees at 9 bases. This CDR3 contains 16 residues. The germline V gene has CDR1 SSHAT and CDR2 FNYEAQ (reference sequence). This chain's CDR3 is CASSLVGLAGTDEQFF. CDR3 DNA: TGTGCTAGCAGCTTAGTTGGTCTAGCGGGGACCGATGAGCAGTTCTTC.

V gene TRBV30 combines with J gene TRBJ2-1; D might be TRBD1 (6 bases). The CDR3 is made up of 17 amino acids. V was trimmed by 0 bases and J by 5 bases, leaving 20 bases between them. Germline V lookup: CDR1 GTSNPN, CDR2 SVGIG (reference sequence). Written as DNA, the CDR3 is TGTGCCTGGAGTGTCCGGGGCGGCAGGGGCCTAAACAATGAGCAGTTCTTC. This gives the protein CAWSVRGGRGLNNEQFF.

The rearrangement joins TRBV28 to TRBJ1-2; D ambiguous. Germline lookup yields CDR1 MDHEN and CDR2 SYDVKM. The ends were cut back, 5 bases at V and 8 bases at J, with 18 bases in the middle. CDR3 length: 14 amino acids. CDR3 sequence (DNA): TGTGCCAGCAGTCCCACTGACGCCCTGGGCGGCTACACCTTC. This gives the protein CASSPTDALGGYTF.

The genes are TRBV28 and TRBJ1-1, with a tentative D call TRBD1 (6 bases). Germline lookup yields CDR1 MDHEN and CDR2 SYDVKM. The CDR3 length is 15 residues. Trimming removed 5 bases from V and 7 bases from J, with 20 bases in between. CDR3 amino acids: CASSPGQLGPHEAFF. In nucleotides, the CDR3 is TGTGCCAGCAGTCCTGGACAGCTCGGGCCCCATGAAGCTTTCTTT.

The J gene is TRBJ1-5, the V gene TRBV28, with D possibly matching TRBD1 (5 bases). The CDR3 has 14 residues. The germline V gene encodes CDR1 MDHEN and CDR2 SYDVKM. The ends were cut back, 4 bases at V and 4 bases at J, with 11 bases in the middle. The CDR3 spells CASSSTPGNQPQHF. CDR3 coding DNA: TGTGCCAGCAGTTCCACCCCAGGGAATCAGCCCCAGCATTTT.

The sample holds one count of this clone. The chain employs TRBV6-1 and TRBJ1-1; 10 nucleotides align to TRBD1. From germline, CDR1 is MNHNS and CDR2 SASEGT. CDR3 size: 16 residues. V trimming: 3 bases; J trimming: 7 bases; junction bases outside the gene matches: 11. The CDR3 loop reads CASSDFRDRGELEAFF. The CDR3 DNA follows: TGTGCCAGCAGTGATTTCAGGGACAGGGGAGAACTTGAAGCTTTCTTT.

The chain couples TRBV4-2 to TRBJ1-1, with D unclear. From germline, CDR1 is LGHNA and CDR2 YNFKEQ. The V end was cut by 4 bases, the J end by 1 base, with 10 bases between. The length of the CDR3 is 14 residues. CDR3 in DNA: TGTGCCAGCAGCCCGACGGGGTGGAACACTGAAGCTTTCTTT. It is translated as CASSPTGWNTEAFF.

The chain uses TRBV4-2 and TRBJ2-6, with D perhaps TRBD1 (6 bases). Germline V gives CDR1 LGHNA, CDR2 YNFKEQ. The length of the CDR3 is 16 residues. The ends were cut back, 0 bases at V and 2 bases at J, with 8 bases in the middle. The CDR3 nucleotides read TGTGCCAGCAGCCAAGACCCAGGGGCTGGGGCCAACGTCCTGACTTTC. It encodes CASSQDPGAGANVLTF.

The V and J genes are TRBV27 and TRBJ2-2; maybe TRBD1 (6 bases). V was trimmed by 5 bases and J by 6 bases, leaving 10 bases between them. This CDR3 region has 13 residues. Looked up from germline, CDR1 is MNHEY and CDR2 is SMNVEV (reference sequence). This chain's CDR3 is CASSLRGPGELFF. The CDR3 DNA reads as TGTGCCAGCAGTCTCAGGGGACCCGGGGAGCTGTTTTTT.

This chain links TRBV18 with TRBJ2-7; D not certain. The CDR3 totals 16 residues. The V gene lost 2 bases and the J gene lost 0 bases, with 14 bases spanning the gap. Germline V CDR1 and CDR2: KGHSH, LQKENI. The CDR3 here is CASSPMGQASSYEQYF. The CDR3 DNA sequence: TGTGCCAGCTCACCAATGGGTCAGGCCTCCTCCTACGAGCAGTACTTC.

This clone was detected only once. The CDR3 loop reads CASSVEASSYNEQFF. The CDR3 nucleotides read TGTGCCAGCAGCGTAGAGGCTAGTTCCTACAATGAGCAGTTCTTC. J is TRBJ2-1 and V is TRBV9, with no clear D. Per germline, CDR1 SGDLS and CDR2 YYNGEE. This CDR3 comprises 15 residues. Trimming took 0 bases from V and 1 from J, leaving 8 bases between them.

This chain joins TRBV29-1 and TRBJ1-5; a possible D gene is TRBD1 (6 bases). There are 13 residues in the CDR3. CDR1 and CDR2 (germline): SQVTM, ANQGSEA. V shed 2 bases and J shed 7 bases, with 12 bases lying between them. As DNA, the CDR3 is TGCAGCGTTGAATTGGTCAGGGGCCAGCCCCAGCATTTT. It is translated as CSVELVRGQPQHF.

The V gene is TRBV5-1, the J gene TRBJ1-1; 7 bases align to TRBD1. Germline CDR1 is SGHRS and CDR2 is YFSETQ. V lost 4 bases to trimming and J lost 0 bases; unmatched junction nucleotides: 9. This CDR3 is 16 amino acids long. The CDR3 DNA reads as TGCGCCAGCAGCCAAGAGACACAGGGGATGAACACTGAAGCTTTCTTT. Translating it yields CASSQETQGMNTEAFF.

The rearrangement joins TRBV6-1 to TRBJ2-7; 8 bases fit TRBD1. This CDR3 has 14 amino acids. CDR1 and CDR2 (germline): MNHNS, SASEGT. Losses at the gene ends were 6 bases for V and 2 bases for J; bases not matched to a gene: 6. CDR3 region: CASSRTGSTYEQYF. In DNA form, the CDR3 reads TGTGCCAGCAGCCGGACAGGGTCCACCTACGAGCAGTACTTC.

V is TRBV9 and J is TRBJ2-7, with TRBD2 matching 15 bases. Losses at the gene ends were 4 bases for V and 0 bases for J; bases not matched to a gene: 8. The CDR3 is 18 residues long. In germline, CDR1 is SGDLS, CDR2 YYNGEE. This CDR3 reads CASSPRGLAGGPSYEQYF. Written as DNA, the CDR3 is TGTGCCAGCAGCCCCCGAGGACTAGCGGGAGGGCCCTCCTACGAGCAGTACTTC.

In regard to this clone: The conserved phenylalanine or tryptophan is not found at the CDR3 terminus, so this likely reflects a read error. This chain links TRBV28 with TRBJ2-7, with 12 positions matching TRBD1. The CDR3 is 15 residues long. Germline CDR1 and CDR2: MDHEN and SYDVKM. Germline trimming cut 2 bases from V and 6 bases from J; bases unmatched to any gene: 5. Written as DNA, the CDR3 is TGTGCCAGCAGTTTACCGGGACAGGGGGCAGGCGAGCAGTACCTC. It specifies CASSLPGQGAGEQYL.

The V and J genes are TRBV11-2 and TRBJ1-1, with D possibly being TRBD1 (5 bases). The CDR3 covers 13 residues. With 3 bases removed from V and 5 bases from J, the gap between germline ends came to 10 bases. Germline CDR1 SGHAT, CDR2 FQNNGV. The CDR3 region is CASSFIRDTEAFF. DNA for the CDR3: TGTGCCAGCAGCTTTATCAGGGATACTGAAGCTTTCTTT.

The chain employs TRBV30 and TRBJ2-1, with 8 bases matching TRBD2. The germline gives CDR1 GTSNPN, CDR2 SVGIG (reference sequence). With 2 bases clipped from V and 6 bases from J, the junction kept 6 bases outside the gene matches. This CDR3 region has 14 residues. The CDR3, as DNA: TGTGCCTGGAGTCCTCTAGCGGGCGGCAATGAGCAGTTCTTC. Translated: CAWSPLAGGNEQFF.

The chain recombines TRBV7-9 with TRBJ1-4, with a weak D call TRBD1 (5 bases). The germline V and J ends were trimmed by 5 bases and 8 bases, with 15 bases remaining between them. Germline loops: CDR1 SEHNR, CDR2 FQNEAQ (reference sequence). CDR3 length: 14 residues. The CDR3: CASSPAGVREKLFF. The CDR3 DNA sequence: TGTGCCAGCAGCCCTGCGGGGGTAAGGGAAAAACTGTTTTTT.

The CDR3 DNA follows: TGTGCCATCAGGCCATCCACAGTGAACACTGAAGCTTTCTTT. As protein: CAIRPSTVNTEAFF. The chain employs TRBV10-3 and TRBJ1-1; D unresolved. The germline V gene encodes CDR1 ENHRY and CDR2 SYGVKD. V dropped 6 bases and J dropped 0 bases, with 11 bases sitting between them. CDR3 length: 14 amino acids.

The chain has TRBV11-2 and TRBJ2-7; TRBD1 aligns across 9 bases. V was pared by 4 bases and J by 0 bases, with 4 bases of the junction left unmatched. Germline V gene lookup returns CDR1 SGHAT and CDR2 FQNNGV. The CDR3 spans 15 residues. For the CDR3, the DNA is TGTGCCAGCAGCTCAGGGACAGGGAGCTCCTACGAGCAGTACTTC. Its protein product is CASSSGTGSSYEQYF.

The V call is TRBV9, the J call TRBJ2-3; 12 positions match TRBD1. Germline CDR1 is SGDLS and CDR2 is YYNGEE. J lost 4 bases, V lost 3 bases, and 6 bases had no gene match. The CDR3 consists of 16 residues. The CDR3 nucleotides are TGTGCCAGCAGCGCGGCCGGGACAGGGGGCCCAGATACGCAGTATTTT. Translated, it gives CASSAAGTGGPDTQYF.

This rearrangement joins TRBV5-4 to TRBJ2-1; possibly TRBD1 for D (6 bases). Germline V lookup: CDR1 SGHNT, CDR2 YYREEE (reference sequence). CDR3 length: 14 amino acids. Between the trimmed V and J ends, which lost 0 bases and 5 bases, there was a span of 9 bases. CDR3 in DNA: TGTGCCAGCAGCTTGGGACCAGGGGACAATGAGCAGTTCTTC. Translation gives CASSLGPGDNEQFF.

A single count supports this clone. This rearrangement joins TRBV21-1 to TRBJ1-1; the DNA was not compared with TRBD1, the D call given in the table. TRBV21-1 is annotated as a pseudogene. There are 17 residues in the CDR3. The CDR3 reads CASSQRQGSRADTEAFF. CDR3 DNA sequence: TGTGCCAGCAGCCAGAGACAGGGGAGTAGGGCGGACACTGAAGCTTTCTTT.

The chain is built from TRBV4-2 and TRBJ1-5; 7 bases map to TRBD1. CDR3 length: 19 residues. Germline V lookup: CDR1 LGHNA, CDR2 YNFKEQ. The junction had 17 bases not matched to a gene; V was cut back by 1 base and J by 5 bases. The CDR3, as DNA: TGTGCCAGCAGCCAAGCCCCGGGACAGTTCCTGGGGGGTGATCAGCCCCAGCATTTT. Translating it yields CASSQAPGQFLGGDQPQHF.

This chain links TRBV19 with TRBJ2-2; 8 positions agree with TRBD1. Germline CDR1 is LNHDA and CDR2 is SQIVND (reference sequence). V dropped 0 bases and J dropped 4; count of bases not matched to a gene: 1. The CDR3 is 15 amino acids. The DNA of the CDR3 is TGTGCCAGTAGTATAGAACAGGGGGGCACCGGGGAGCTGTTTTTT. Translating gives CASSIEQGGTGELFF.

The chain employs TRBV5-4 and TRBJ2-7; 10 bases line up with TRBD2. This CDR3 has 15 residues. The germline V gene encodes CDR1 SGHNT and CDR2 YYREEE (reference sequence). Trimming took 0 bases from V and 0 from J; bases not matched to a gene: 0. This chain's CDR3 is CASSLGTSGSYEQYF. CDR3 DNA: TGTGCCAGCAGCTTGGGGACTAGCGGCTCCTACGAGCAGTACTTC. Looking up the rest from reference TRBV5-4 and TRBJ2-7 gives the full variable domain: ETGVTQSPTHLIKTRGQQVTLRCSSQSGHNTVSWYQQALGQGPQFIFQYYREEENGRGNFPPRFSGLQFPNYSSELNVNALELDDSALYLCASSLGTSGSYEQYFGPGTRLTVT.